This TCR beta chain was recorded in a study of blood T cell repertoires in COVID-19. Study-wide context: Samples of COVID-19 (acute and convalescent) were obtained from the United States, Italy and Spain.

Data came from immunoSEQ multiplex PCR; TCRdb stores just in-frame clones and leaves some out. The data show about 220,000 clones, roughly 80% seen once. Trimming removed 3 bases from V and 7 bases from J; junction bases left unmatched: 0. This CDR3 is built from 12 residues. The V gene's germline CDR1 is KGHSH and CDR2 LQKENI. This chain connects TRBV18 to TRBJ1-1; the match to TRBD1 covers 9 bases. Sequencing was done on a sample of peripheral blood. The clonotype comes from an older woman who had recovered from COVID-19. CDR3: CASSPGQGEAFF. The CDR3 nucleotides are TGTGCCAGCTCACCGGGACAGGGTGAAGCTTTCTTT.